Listed below are T cell receptor beta chains from one sample, sequenced in a study of CD8 T cells in ankylosing spondylitis. TCRdb processed the 5' RACE reads anew with MiXCR; each CDR3 protein has one entry. The data show about 240,000 distinct CDR3 sequences, about 10% seen once. Input material: blood, either unsorted or a sorted T cell fraction (not recorded which). These receptors originate from a male donor with ankylosing spondylitis or in good health (not recorded which). The conserved cysteine and the conserved F or W are not part of the CDR3 here. Fields, in order: J gene, V gene, CDR3 length, CDR3 protein.

>TRBJ1-1|TRBV10-3|11
AITPVGGTEAF
>TRBJ2-3|TRBV20-1|11
SASKDPTDTQY
>TRBJ1-2|TRBV20-1|9
SARGDGGYT
>TRBJ2-7|TRBV9|12
ASSFRDGLYEQY
>TRBJ2-1|TRBV15|13
ATSREGTMYNELF
>TRBJ2-7|TRBV5-1|12
ASSFGPSSYEQY
>TRBJ1-2|TRBV5-1|12
ASSLDRHNYGYT
>TRBJ2-5|TRBV5-1|12
ASSFSTVQETQY
>TRBJ2-5|TRBV11-2|12
ASSFGLAVETQY
>TRBJ2-2|TRBV3-1|10
ASSRSSGELF
>TRBJ2-7|TRBV20-1|12
SAARGTAAYEQY
>TRBJ2-7|TRBV20-1|11
SAQTGSSYEQY
>TRBJ2-6|TRBV6-1|14
ASSKPTDSGANVLT
>TRBJ2-7|TRBV10-3|13
AISEGGGPSYEQY
>TRBJ2-2|TRBV3-1|12
ATFGGGNTGELF
>TRBJ1-5|TRBV12-3/TRBV12-4|12
ASSLGTIGQPQH
>TRBJ2-2|TRBV10-2|13
ASRARTGDTGELF
>TRBJ2-5|TRBV12-3/TRBV12-4|12
ASSSRGLQETQY
>TRBJ2-5|TRBV28|13
ASRLVQSAVETQY
>TRBJ1-1|TRBV20-1|11
SAREQGSTEAF
>TRBJ2-5|TRBV20-1|13
SARAGSGVQETQY
>TRBJ1-2|TRBV6-1|13
ASSEVYDTNYGYT
>TRBJ2-5|TRBV5-1|10
ASRAGEETQY
>TRBJ2-3|TRBV4-1|12
ASSQDPGTDTQY
>TRBJ1-1|TRBV5-5|12
ASSLVGVRTEAF
>TRBJ2-7|TRBV20-1|12
SATSGTGIYEQY
>TRBJ2-1|TRBV3-1|14
ASSPLAGEPYNEQF
>TRBJ1-1|TRBV2|11
ASSGHLNTEAF
>TRBJ2-7|TRBV6-1|12
ACRERGDNYEQY
>TRBJ2-3|TRBV20-1|12
SARRAASTDTQY
>TRBJ2-2|TRBV29-1|11
SVVRENTGELF
>TRBJ2-7|TRBV7-2|12
ASSWDRDIYEQY
>TRBJ1-1|TRBV20-1|14
SASHPGRVRNTEAF
>TRBJ2-1|TRBV5-1|12
ASSLAPGWDEQF
>TRBJ1-1|TRBV10-3|11
AISEPLGTEAF
>TRBJ2-2|TRBV5-5|14
ASSSRDRENTGELF
>TRBJ2-7|TRBV27|11
ASKTPDRYEQY
>TRBJ2-7|TRBV6-5|14
ASSYSGTGAVYEQY
>TRBJ2-5|TRBV27|17
ASSLSALAGVQPLETQY
>TRBJ2-7|TRBV5-1|11
ASSLSRAHEQY
>TRBJ1-2|TRBV5-6|13
ASSLVGRALGGYT
>TRBJ2-3|TRBV12-3/TRBV12-4|13
ASRSSGRRTDTQY
>TRBJ2-1|TRBV20-1|10
SARGLAHEQF
>TRBJ1-2|TRBV6-5|14
ASSYEPTTDGYGYT
>TRBJ1-2|TRBV10-3|12
AISGVEDAYGYT
>TRBJ2-1|TRBV4-1|15
ASSQDDLEREYNEQF
>TRBJ1-2|TRBV3-1|11
ASSPTGGYGYT
>TRBJ1-1|TRBV4-1|13
ASSQVWEMNTEAF
>TRBJ2-5|TRBV28|12
ASSLSQGQETQY
>TRBJ1-2|TRBV9|13
ASSVAGTANYGYT
>TRBJ1-1|TRBV5-5|13
ASSLNWLMNTEAF